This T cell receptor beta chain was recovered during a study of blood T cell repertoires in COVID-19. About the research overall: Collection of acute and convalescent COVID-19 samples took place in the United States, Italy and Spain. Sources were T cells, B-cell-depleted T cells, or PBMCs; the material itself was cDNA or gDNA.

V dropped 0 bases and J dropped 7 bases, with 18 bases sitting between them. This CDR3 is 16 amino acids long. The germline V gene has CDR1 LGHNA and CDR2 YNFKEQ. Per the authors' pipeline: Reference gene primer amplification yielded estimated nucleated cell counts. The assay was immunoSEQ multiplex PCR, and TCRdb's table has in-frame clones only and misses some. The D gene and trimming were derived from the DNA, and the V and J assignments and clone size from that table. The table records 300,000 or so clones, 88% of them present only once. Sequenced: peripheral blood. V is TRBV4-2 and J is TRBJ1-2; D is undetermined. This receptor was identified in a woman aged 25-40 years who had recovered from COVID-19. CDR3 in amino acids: CASSQDNSPRLGGYTF. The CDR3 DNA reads TGTGCCAGCAGCCAAGATAACAGTCCCCGCTTAGGTGGCTACACCTTC.